This T cell receptor (beta chain) is from a study of blood T cell repertoires in COVID-19. Participants were aged about 18 to 100 years, lived in roughly 23 US areas, and enrolled virtually. Membership in each cohort depended on participant-reported clinical history. Details on this clone: Other DNA sequences from this sample encode an identical CDR3 as well.

Germline V gene data show CDR1 as MGHDK and CDR2 as SYGVNS. The CDR3 spans 11 residues. Trimming removed 4 bases from V and 8 bases from J, with 8 bases in between. Assay used: immunoSEQ multiplex PCR; TCRdb lists only in-frame clones, some missing. Among around 240,000 clones listed, around 90% were seen once. The chain recombines TRBV25-1 with TRBJ1-2, with D unresolved. The origin of this receptor is a human donor in a cohort exposed to, infected with or recovered from COVID-19 (not recorded which). The donor label of this sample is uncertain. The sample comprised PBMCs or T cells enriched from blood (not recorded which). As DNA, the CDR3 is TGTGCCAGCAGTGTCGGGGTCGGCTACACCTTC. This codes for CASSVGVGYTF.